The 25 T cell receptor beta chains in this list originate from one sample, sequenced in a study of tumor T cells in aggressive B-cell lymphoma. Data came from immunoSEQ multiplex PCR; TCRdb stores just in-frame clones and leaves some out. The repertoire holds about 2,500 clones, with approximately 90% as singletons. The sample consisted of tumor tissue. The receptor source for this set is an adult with diffuse large B cell lymphoma.

This clone has just one count. The chain employs TRBV29-1 and TRBJ1-3, with 11 bases matching TRBD1. V lost 7 bases, J lost 1 base, and 9 bases stayed unmatched. This CDR3 has 16 residues. CDR1 and CDR2 (germline): SQVTM, ANQGSEA. CDR3 in amino acids: CSACAGTGGSGNTIYF. The CDR3 nucleotides read TGCAGCGCATGCGCAGGGACAGGGGGATCTGGAAACACCATATATTTT.

Remarks on this clone: This sample also contains other DNA sequences that code for the same CDR3. CDR3 DNA: TGTGCCAGCAGCCTAGGAGGTGGGCGAGGTACGCAGTATTTT. Its protein product is CASSLGGGRGTQYF. The rearrangement joins TRBV14 to TRBJ2-3, with D tentatively TRBD2 (5 bases). Trimming removed 4 bases at V and 8 bases at J, with 16 bases between. This CDR3 is built from 14 residues. The V gene's germline CDR1 is SGHDN and CDR2 FVKESK.

The gene calls are TRBV20-1 and TRBJ2-1, with a possible D match to TRBD2 (5 bases). Deletions cut 4 bases from V and 8 bases from J, with 9 bases between. Germline V CDR1 and CDR2: DFQATT, SNEGSKA (reference sequence). This CDR3 is 11 amino acids long. The CDR3 is CSAKERDEQFF. DNA for the CDR3: TGCAGTGCTAAAGAGAGGGATGAGCAGTTCTTC.

The rearrangement joins TRBV28 to TRBJ1-5, with D unresolved. Between the trimmed V and J ends, which lost 8 bases and 1 base, there was a span of 6 bases. Germline assignment: CDR1 MDHEN and CDR2 SYDVKM. This CDR3 is 12 amino acids long. CDR3: CASRESNQPQHF. The DNA of the CDR3 is TGTGCCAGCCGAGAAAGCAATCAGCCCCAGCATTTT.

The chain is built from TRBV9 and TRBJ2-3, with 9 positions matching TRBD2. Per the germline V gene, CDR1 is SGDLS and CDR2 is YYNGEE. The CDR3 contains 15 residues. V trimming: 2 bases; J trimming: 3 bases; junction bases outside the gene matches: 4. CDR3 amino acids: CASSVLAGPTDTQYF. CDR3 nucleotides: TGTGCCAGCAGCGTCCTAGCGGGGCCGACAGATACGCAGTATTTT.

Turning to this clone: Relative to the germline gene, one junction end is altered; a read error may explain this. The gene calls are TRBV28 and TRBJ1-1; 8 bases map to TRBD1. There are 17 residues in the CDR3. Per germline, CDR1 MDHEN and CDR2 SYDVKM. The CDR3 spells CASSTGQGRTPNTEVFF. CDR3 coding DNA: TGTGCCAGCAGTACTGGACAGGGAAGAACCCCGAACACTGAAGTTTTCTTT.

This clone has a handful of counts. The V and J genes are TRBV28 and TRBJ2-7, with D unclear. There are 12 residues in the CDR3. Per germline, CDR1 MDHEN and CDR2 SYDVKM. With 4 bases removed from V and 9 bases from J, the gap between germline ends came to 13 bases. The CDR3 loop is CASSSIDYTQYF. Here the CDR3 DNA reads TGTGCCAGCAGTTCCATCGATTACACGCAGTACTTC.

The table lists this clone with a few counts. This rearrangement joins TRBV20-1 to TRBJ2-3, with D unresolved. Germline assignment: CDR1 DFQATT and CDR2 SNEGSKA (reference sequence). There are 11 residues in the CDR3. The CDR3 nucleotides are TGCAGCCTGAGAGTGGCAGATACGCAGTATTTT. This encodes CSLRVADTQYF.

Concerning this clone: Distinct nucleotide sequences in the sample also encode this CDR3. The genes are TRBV2 and TRBJ2-5; D ambiguous. The CDR3 runs 16 residues. The V end lost 1 base, the J end lost 1 base, and 13 bases lay between the germline ends. Per germline, CDR1 SNHLY and CDR2 FYNNEI. In nucleotides, the CDR3 is TGTGCCAGCAGTGAAGGGCAGGATCGAGCCCAAGAGACCCAGTACTTC. Translation gives CASSEGQDRAQETQYF.

The gene calls are TRBV10-3 and TRBJ2-5; TRBD2 agrees at 8 bases. The J call may be faulty, since TRBJ2-7 better matches the DNA end. Germline CDR1 is ENHRY and CDR2 is SYGVKD. There are 13 residues in the CDR3. The CDR3 reads CAIGTSGSYEQYF. CDR3 nucleotide sequence: TGTGCCATCGGGACTAGTGGGAGCTACGAGCAGTACTTC.

This chain connects TRBV5-1 to TRBJ1-1, with D possibly being TRBD1 (5 bases). The CDR3 is 14 amino acids. V shed 5 bases and J shed 1 base, with 12 bases lying between them. Looked up from germline, CDR1 is SGHRS and CDR2 is YFSETQ. The CDR3 loop is CASRGGPGNTEAFF. The CDR3 DNA reads as TGCGCCAGCAGGGGGGGTCCGGGGAACACTGAAGCTTTCTTT.

This clone has only one observation. The V gene is TRBV19, the J gene TRBJ1-1; D remains ambiguous. The germline gives CDR1 LNHDA, CDR2 SQIVND (reference sequence). The V and J ends lost 5 bases and 5 bases respectively, with 18 bases between them. The CDR3 covers 15 residues. CDR3: CASSGQRVTSTEAFF. DNA for the CDR3: TGTGCCAGTAGTGGCCAGAGGGTCACCTCAACTGAAGCTTTCTTT.

J is TRBJ1-4 and V is TRBV19; D is unresolved. The V and J ends lost 7 bases and 0 bases respectively, with 12 bases between them. Germline-derived CDR1 and CDR2 are LNHDA and SQIVND (reference sequence). There are 15 residues in the CDR3. CDR3 nucleotide sequence: TGTGCCAGTAAGAGAACAGCCGCAACTAATGAAAAACTGTTTTTT. It translates to CASKRTAATNEKLFF.

The chain carries TRBV29-1 and TRBJ2-7; 11 bases line up with TRBD2. The trim removed 2 bases at V and 2 bases at J, leaving 8 bases unmatched. CDR1 is SQVTM, CDR2 ANQGSEA, per germline. The CDR3 sequence is 16 residues long. The CDR3 region has the DNA TGCAGCGTTGAAACTGGGACTAGCGGTGTTACCTACGAGCAGTACTTC. The encoded protein is CSVETGTSGVTYEQYF.

The gene calls are TRBV29-1 and TRBJ1-1, with a tentative D call TRBD1 (6 bases). The CDR3 runs to 14 residues. The germline V gene has CDR1 SQVTM and CDR2 ANQGSEA. Trimming cost V 7 bases and J 4 bases, with 19 bases left between them. CDR3 bases: TGCAGCGCCGTAGGGGGTGGTATTGGCACTGAAGCTTTCTTT. It translates to CSAVGGGIGTEAFF.

This clone came up once. The chain carries TRBV5-6 and TRBJ2-2; TRBD2 aligns across 7 bases. The CDR3 runs 17 residues. Trimming removed 3 bases from V and 5 bases from J; junction bases left unmatched: 13. Germline CDR1 reads SGHDT; CDR2 reads YYEEEE. The chain's CDR3 is CASSSLVGGRGTGELFF. DNA of the CDR3: TGTGCCAGCAGCTCCCTTGTTGGAGGGAGGGGAACCGGGGAGCTGTTTTTT.

A single count supports this clone. This chain connects TRBV27 to TRBJ2-2, with TRBD1 identical over 9 bases. Trimming cost V 4 bases and J 8 bases; bases outside gene matches: 5. The CDR3 sequence is 14 residues long. Germline V gene data show CDR1 as MNHEY and CDR2 as SMNVEV (reference sequence). Here the CDR3 reads CASSSTGGPGELFF. The CDR3 nucleotides read TGTGCCAGCAGTTCCACAGGGGGCCCGGGGGAGCTGTTTTTT.

The chain has TRBV11-1 and TRBJ2-1, with D possibly TRBD1 on 6 matching bases. With 7 bases removed from V and 0 bases from J, the gap between germline ends came to 10 bases. Germline CDR1 is SGHAT and CDR2 is FQDESV (reference sequence). There are 14 residues in the CDR3. The CDR3 region is CASKGDNSYNEQFF. CDR3 coding DNA: TGTGCCAGCAAGGGGGACAACTCCTACAATGAGCAGTTCTTC.

This clone was observed a handful of times. This chain joins TRBV14 and TRBJ2-2, with unresolved D. V was pared by 2 bases and J by 1 base, with 8 bases between. Germline CDR1 and CDR2: SGHDN and FVKESK. The CDR3 sequence is 15 residues long. The CDR3 loop is CASSQLDGNTGELFF. DNA of the CDR3: TGTGCCAGCAGCCAACTAGATGGGAACACCGGGGAGCTGTTTTTT.

In this sample, this clone turned up a few times. This chain connects TRBV19 to TRBJ1-4; D is uncertain. Germline V gene data show CDR1 as LNHDA and CDR2 as SQIVND (reference sequence). V was clipped by 6 bases and J by 5 bases, with 10 bases between them. The length of the CDR3 is 13 residues. CDR3 coding DNA: TGTGCCAGTAGGACAAGAGAGAATGAAAAACTGTTTTTT. Amino acids: CASRTRENEKLFF. Based on the CDR3 plus reference TRBV19 and TRBJ1-4, the full variable domain is DGGITQSPKYLFRKEGQNVTLSCEQNLNHDAMYWYRQDPGQGLRLIYYSQIVNDFQKGDIAEGYSVSREKKESFPLTVTSAQKNPTAFYLCASRTRENEKLFFGSGTQLSVL.

The CDR3 protein is CSVTAGDDTQYF. CDR3 DNA: TGCAGCGTTACAGCAGGGGACGATACGCAGTATTTT. The chain employs TRBV29-1 and TRBJ2-3; D may be TRBD1 (6 bases). Deletions cut 5 bases from V and 6 bases from J, with 12 bases between. The CDR3 consists of 12 residues. Germline CDR1 SQVTM, CDR2 ANQGSEA.

This clone was detected only once. The rearrangement joins TRBV9 to TRBJ2-2; D ambiguous. Germline assignment: CDR1 SGDLS and CDR2 YYNGEE. V lost 4 bases and J lost 6, with 10 bases in between. The CDR3 extends over 13 amino acids. The CDR3 reads CASSSRYAGELFF. The DNA for the CDR3 is TGTGCCAGCAGCTCCCGGTACGCCGGGGAGCTGTTTTTT.

The rearrangement joins TRBV19 to TRBJ2-5; 9 bases align to TRBD1. With V trimmed by 9 bases and J by 6 bases, 2 bases remained unmatched. Germline V CDR1 and CDR2: LNHDA, SQIVND (reference sequence). The CDR3 has 11 residues. CDR3 protein: CASGQGKTQYF. In nucleotides, the CDR3 is TGTGCCAGCGGACAGGGGAAGACCCAGTACTTC.

V gene TRBV28 combines with J gene TRBJ1-2; D not certain. The CDR3 is 13 amino acids. V was trimmed by 3 bases and J by 2 bases, leaving 7 bases between them. The germline V gene has CDR1 MDHEN and CDR2 SYDVKM. The CDR3 DNA is TGTGCCAGCAGTTTGAACAGAAACTATGGCTACACCTTC. Residues: CASSLNRNYGYTF.

This rearrangement joins TRBV11-2 to TRBJ1-5, with TRBD1 as a possible D gene (5 bases). The CDR3 extends over 13 amino acids. Germline V gene lookup returns CDR1 SGHAT and CDR2 FQNNGV. Trimming shortened V by 4 bases and J by 6 bases, and 10 bases separated the two germline ends. This CDR3 reads CASSWGVFQPQHF. The DNA of the CDR3 is TGTGCCAGCAGCTGGGGGGTTTTTCAGCCCCAGCATTTT.